This T cell receptor beta chain was observed in a study of identical twins. Trimming shortened V by 3 bases and J by 13 bases, and 13 bases separated the two germline ends. The CDR3 contains 13 residues. Germline V gene sequence: CDR1 SGHTA, CDR2 FQGNSA. This clonotype was recorded a few times. TCRdb re-analysed the 5' RACE reads in MiXCR, keeping a single row per CDR3 protein. This repertoire shows 500,000 to 550,000 distinct CDR3 sequences, 22% found once; its top ten account for about 0.93%. The sample also formed part of further work on T cells expressing NK-cell markers. Per that paper: Sequencing covered eight donors, seven HCMV-seropositive and one seronegative.

V gene TRBV7-2 combines with J gene TRBJ1-6; no reliable D call. The specimen sequenced was CD4+ T cells sorted from blood. This TCR derives from a young woman in good health. The CDR3 spells CASSFAADAPLHF. The CDR3 bases are TGTGCCAGCAGCTTCGCAGCTGATGCCCCCCTCCACTTT.